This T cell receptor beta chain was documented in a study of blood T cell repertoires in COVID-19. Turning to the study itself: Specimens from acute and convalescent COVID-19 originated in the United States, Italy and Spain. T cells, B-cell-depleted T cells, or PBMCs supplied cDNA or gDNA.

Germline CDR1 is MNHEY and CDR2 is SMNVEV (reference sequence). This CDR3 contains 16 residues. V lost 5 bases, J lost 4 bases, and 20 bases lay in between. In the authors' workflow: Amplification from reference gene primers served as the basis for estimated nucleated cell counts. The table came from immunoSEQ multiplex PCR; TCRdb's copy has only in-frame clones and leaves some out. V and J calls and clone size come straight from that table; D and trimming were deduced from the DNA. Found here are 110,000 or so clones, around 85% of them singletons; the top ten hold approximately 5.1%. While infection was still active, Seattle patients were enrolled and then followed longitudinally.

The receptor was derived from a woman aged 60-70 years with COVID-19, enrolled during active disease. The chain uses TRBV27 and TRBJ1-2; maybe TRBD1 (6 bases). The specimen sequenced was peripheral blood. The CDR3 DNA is TGTGCCAGCAGTCGAACTATCAGGGGACCGGGCTATGGCTACACCTTC. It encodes CASSRTIRGPGYGYTF.